This T cell receptor beta chain was recorded in a study of vaccination effects on CD4 cells after COVID-19. The overall study: As their vaccination, participants received two doses of either BNT162b2 or mRNA-1273.

ViraFEST used viral peptide pools to expand antigen-specific CD4+ T cells before sequencing. Scientists isolated CD4+ T cells after an approximately 10-day culture period ended. Vaccine recipients had no previous SARS-CoV-2 infection; their nucleocapsid antibodies were negative. Cultures got half-medium changes with IL-2 on days 3 and 7. Germline-derived CDR1 and CDR2 are LNHDA and SQIVND (reference sequence). The length of the CDR3 is 15 residues. Germline trimming cut 6 bases from V and 4 bases from J; bases unmatched to any gene: 5. For this clone: Its antigen is as yet unknown.

Study observations and caveats: Healthy vaccinees had only 1 of 255 vaccine-induced clones cross-react with common cold coronaviruses. Clones of infection and vaccine origin contracted markedly late after vaccination.

Sequenced by immunoSEQ multiplex PCR; TCRdb stores in-frame clones only, minus some. The table lists about 73,000 clones, around 81% of them singletons, with 10% in the top ten. The receptor comes from a human donor who received a COVID-19 vaccine. V usage is TRBV19 and J usage is TRBJ2-5; 13 bases fit TRBD2. The sequencing here drew on CD4+ T cells from PBMCs cultured with SARS-CoV-2 spike peptides, taken before COVID-19 vaccination. CDR3 amino acids: CASSWTSGGPETQYF. The CDR3 DNA reads TGTGCCAGTAGCTGGACTAGCGGGGGACCAGAGACCCAGTACTTC.